Presented here are 18 T cell receptor beta chains from one specimen sequenced in a study of T cell changes during pregnancy in multiple sclerosis. Only in-frame clones appear in the TCRdb table, and some are missing; sequencing was by immunoSEQ multiplex PCR. The sample has roughly 87,000 clones, 91% seen once. The sample here was PBMCs, taken in the first trimester of pregnancy. All receptors derive from a female donor in good health, serving as a control in a pregnancy study. Some clones in this sample may be carry-over from other donors' samples.

The chain links TRBV18 to TRBJ1-3; the D gene is possibly TRBD1 (6 bases). The CDR3 is made up of 16 amino acids. The germline CDR1 and CDR2 sequences are KGHSH and LQKENI. The V gene lost 3 bases and the J gene lost 0 bases, with 12 bases spanning the gap. The CDR3 nucleotides read TGTGCCAGCTCACCGGACCAGGGGTACTCTGGAAACACCATATATTTT. Protein product: CASSPDQGYSGNTIYF.

The J gene is TRBJ2-1, the V gene TRBV18; D perhaps matches TRBD2 (6 bases). Looked up from germline, CDR1 is KGHSH and CDR2 is LQKENI. The CDR3 has 16 residues. V was cut by 0 bases and J by 9 bases, with 18 bases left in between. Written as DNA, the CDR3 is TGTGCCAGCTCACCACCGGGAGGACTTCGCGTCGGTGAGCAGTTCTTC. Residues: CASSPPGGLRVGEQFF.

The chain is built from TRBV21-1 and TRBJ2-5; the D call in the table, TRBD2, was not verified against the DNA. TRBV21-1 is classified as a pseudogene. The CDR3 totals 16 residues. The CDR3 region is CASSNFTSGGPETQYF. CDR3 nucleotide sequence: TGTGCCAGCAGCAATTTTACTAGCGGGGGCCCAGAGACCCAGTACTTC.

The chain joins TRBV11-2 to TRBJ2-1; 10 nucleotides line up with TRBD2. Germline CDR1 SGHAT, CDR2 FQNNGV. The CDR3 consists of 15 residues. Losses at the gene ends were 5 bases for V and 4 bases for J; bases not matched to a gene: 5. The CDR3 here is CASSPGTSEYNEQFF. CDR3 bases: TGTGCCAGCAGCCCCGGGACTAGCGAATACAATGAGCAGTTCTTC.

This clone was seen once. Germline is not matched at one junction end, which may reflect a read error. The CDR3 region is CASSLRQGVNEQFF. CDR3 sequence (DNA): TGTGCTAGCAGCTTGCGACAGGGAGTTAATGAGCAGTTCTTC. V usage is TRBV7-7 and J usage is TRBJ2-1; 7 bases match TRBD1. The germline V gene encodes CDR1 SSHAT and CDR2 FNYEAQ (reference sequence). This CDR3 has 14 residues.

The chain carries TRBV28 and TRBJ2-3; D is unclear. The CDR3 runs 14 residues. Between the trimmed V and J ends, which lost 4 bases and 1 base, there was a span of 9 bases. From germline, CDR1 is MDHEN and CDR2 SYDVKM. CDR3 sequence reads: CASSSPGGTDTQYF. As DNA, the CDR3 is TGTGCCAGCAGTTCCCCCGGAGGCACAGATACGCAGTATTTT.

This clone was counted only a few times. The J gene is TRBJ1-2, the V gene TRBV6-1; no reliable D call. V gave up 3 bases and J gave up 0 bases, with 2 bases separating them. Per the germline V gene, CDR1 is MNHNS and CDR2 is SASEGT. The CDR3 length is 12 residues. CDR3 region: CASSDANYGYTF. The CDR3 DNA reads as TGTGCCAGCAGTGACGCTAACTATGGCTACACCTTC.

The chain joins TRBV28 to TRBJ2-3, with TRBD1 matching over 7 bases. Germline-derived CDR1 and CDR2 are MDHEN and SYDVKM. The V and J ends lost 6 bases and 2 bases, in that order; junction bases with no gene match: 5. CDR3 size: 14 residues. The CDR3 bases are TGTGCCAGCAGGGGGGACAGAACCACAGATACGCAGTATTTT. Translated: CASRGDRTTDTQYF.

The rearrangement links TRBV30 to TRBJ1-2, with TRBD1 as a possible D gene (6 bases). The CDR3 runs to 12 residues. V lost 4 bases, J lost 5 bases, and 11 bases lay in between. Germline lookup yields CDR1 GTSNPN and CDR2 SVGIG (reference sequence). The CDR3 bases are TGTGCCTGGAACAGGGCTACTTATGGCTACACCTTC. This translates into CAWNRATYGYTF.

This rearrangement joins TRBV9 to TRBJ1-1, with D uncertain. Germline loops: CDR1 SGDLS, CDR2 YYNGEE. The V and J ends lost 4 bases and 3 bases respectively, with 13 bases between them. This CDR3 contains 14 residues. Here the CDR3 reads CASSPRTGDTEAFF. Here the CDR3 DNA reads TGTGCCAGCAGCCCACGGACGGGAGACACTGAAGCTTTCTTT.

The chain links TRBV7-2 to TRBJ2-3; the match to TRBD2 covers 12 bases. The junction had 8 bases not matched to a gene; V was cut back by 5 bases and J by 8 bases. Germline CDR1 SGHTA, CDR2 FQGNSA. The CDR3 contains 15 residues. The CDR3 here is CASSPRLAGVGTQYF. CDR3 nucleotides: TGTGCCAGCAGCCCCCGACTAGCGGGAGTGGGTACGCAGTATTTT.

This chain joins TRBV4-3 and TRBJ1-1; 9 nucleotides match TRBD1. Losses at the gene ends were 0 bases for V and 8 bases for J; bases not matched to a gene: 7. The CDR3 runs 15 residues. Germline assignment: CDR1 LGHNA and CDR2 YSLEER. The CDR3 sequence is CASSQDPGTGQEAFF. CDR3 in DNA: TGCGCCAGCAGCCAAGATCCGGGGACAGGGCAGGAAGCTTTCTTT.

The V gene is TRBV12-2, the J gene TRBJ1-5. TRBV12-2 is listed as a pseudogene. The CDR3 contains 18 residues. The CDR3 sequence is CASRLSTGGDAGNQPQHF. The CDR3, as DNA: TGTGCAAGTCGCTTATCGACTGGGGGGGACGCCGGGAATCAGCCCCAGCATTTT.

This clone was observed once. The gene calls are TRBV6-5 and TRBJ2-5, with 7 nucleotides matching TRBD2. The CDR3 totals 15 residues. Unmatched junction bases numbered 8, after V lost 4 bases and J lost 3 bases. Germline-derived CDR1 and CDR2 are MNHEY and SVGAGI. The CDR3 DNA follows: TGTGCCAGCAGTTCCCGCGGGAGAGGGGAAGAGACCCAGTACTTC. Translating gives CASSSRGRGEETQYF.

This clone was counted a few times. J is TRBJ2-7 and V is TRBV11-2; 7 bases fit TRBD1. Trimming removed 3 bases from V and 4 bases from J; junction bases left unmatched: 3. The CDR3 spans 13 residues. From germline, CDR1 is SGHAT and CDR2 FQNNGV. In nucleotides, the CDR3 is TGTGCCAGCAGCTTTCTGGACAGGTACGAGCAGTACTTC. This sequence encodes CASSFLDRYEQYF.

V is TRBV28 and J is TRBJ1-4; 7 bases map to TRBD1. Germline CDR1 MDHEN, CDR2 SYDVKM. After removal of 5 bases from V and 3 bases from J, the junction contained 6 bases not matched to a gene. The CDR3 is 15 amino acids. The DNA for the CDR3 is TGTGCCAGCAGTCCTATACAGGGGTCTAATGAAAAACTGTTTTTT. This sequence encodes CASSPIQGSNEKLFF. Full variable domain (missing parts from reference TRBV28 and TRBJ1-4): DVKVTQSSRYLVKRTGEKVFLECVQDMDHENMFWYRQDPGLGLRLIYFSYDVKMKEKGDIPEGYSVSREKKERFSLILESASTNQTSMYLCASSPIQGSNEKLFFGSGTQLSVL.

This chain joins TRBV11-2 and TRBJ2-5; TRBD1 agrees at 8 bases. Germline CDR1 is SGHAT and CDR2 is FQNNGV. This CDR3 region has 15 residues. V lost 2 bases to trimming and J lost 4 bases; unmatched junction nucleotides: 6. CDR3 residues: CASSLSTGGGETQYF. CDR3 bases: TGTGCCAGCAGCTTAAGTACAGGGGGAGGAGAGACCCAGTACTTC.

The chain employs TRBV11-2 and TRBJ2-1; D gene unclear. CDR1 SGHAT and CDR2 FQNNGV come from the germline V gene. The CDR3 runs 15 residues. The V and J ends lost 0 bases and 1 base respectively, with 7 bases between them. The CDR3 here is CASSLEAASYNEQFF. The CDR3 bases are TGTGCCAGCAGCTTAGAAGCCGCGTCCTACAATGAGCAGTTCTTC.